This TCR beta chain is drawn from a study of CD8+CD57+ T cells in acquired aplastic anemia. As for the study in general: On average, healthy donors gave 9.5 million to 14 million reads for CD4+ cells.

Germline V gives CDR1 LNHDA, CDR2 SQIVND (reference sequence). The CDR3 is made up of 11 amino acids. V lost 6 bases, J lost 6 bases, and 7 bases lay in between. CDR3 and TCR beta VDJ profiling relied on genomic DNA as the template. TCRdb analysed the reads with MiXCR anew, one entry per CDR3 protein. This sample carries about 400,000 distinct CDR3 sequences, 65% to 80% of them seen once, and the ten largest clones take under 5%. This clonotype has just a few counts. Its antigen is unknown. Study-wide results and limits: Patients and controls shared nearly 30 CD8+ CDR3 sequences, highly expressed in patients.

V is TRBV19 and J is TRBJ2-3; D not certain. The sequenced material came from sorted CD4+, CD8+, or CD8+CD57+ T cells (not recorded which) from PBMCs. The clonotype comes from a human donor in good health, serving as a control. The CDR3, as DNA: TGTGCCAGTAGGGTGCGGGATACGCAGTATTTT. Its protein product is CASRVRDTQYF. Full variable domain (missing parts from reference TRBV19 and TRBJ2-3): DGGITQSPKYLFRKEGQNVTLSCEQNLNHDAMYWYRQDPGQGLRLIYYSQIVNDFQKGDIAEGYSVSREKKESFPLTVTSAQKNPTAFYLCASRVRDTQYFGPGTRLTVL.